Included here is one TCR beta chain sequence, with context. The antigen remains undetermined. The data originate from a study of cytomegalovirus exposure and HLA in healthy donors. Notes on the study in general: Fewer N-insertions (relative to the approximately 700-donor mean) were reportedly seen in an Asian-associated ancestry cluster in a later analysis.

Germline CDR1 is SGDLS and CDR2 is YYNGEE. CDR3 length equals 15 residues. Trimming cost V 0 bases and J 0 bases, with 10 bases left between them. The PCR was carried out with 60 Vbeta primers and 13 Jbeta primers. Sequenced by immunoSEQ multiplex PCR; TCRdb stores in-frame clones only, minus some. The sample includes about 210,000 clones. The rearrangement joins TRBV9 to TRBJ2-7, with a tentative D call TRBD2 (6 bases). Specimen: PBMCs. The origin of this receptor is a young woman in good health and CMV-seropositive. The CDR3 coding sequence is TGTGCCAGCAGCGTAGAAGCGGGCCCCTCCTACGAGCAGTACTTC. Residues: CASSVEAGPSYEQYF.